This TCR beta chain came from a study of blood T cell repertoires in COVID-19. Study-wide context: From the United States, Italy and Spain came samples of acute and convalescent COVID-19. PBMCs, B-cell-depleted T cells, or T cells provided the cDNA or gDNA that made up the material.

In the original processing: Amplification of reference gene primers provided the estimated nucleated cell counts. Generated by immunoSEQ multiplex PCR, the TCRdb table keeps only in-frame clones and is missing some. V, J and clone size are those of that table, while D and trimming were read from the DNA. The sample yields around 200,000 clones, less than 85% seen once. The CDR3 is 15 amino acids. Germline V CDR1 and CDR2: MGHRA, YSYEKL. Trimming removed 0 bases at V and 2 bases at J, with 11 bases between. The chain employs TRBV4-1 and TRBJ2-7; the D is unclear. The source is a human donor in a cohort sampled during active COVID-19. The sequenced material came from peripheral blood. CDR3 region: CASSQETGWPYEQYF. In DNA form, the CDR3 reads TGCGCCAGCAGCCAAGAGACTGGATGGCCCTACGAGCAGTACTTC.